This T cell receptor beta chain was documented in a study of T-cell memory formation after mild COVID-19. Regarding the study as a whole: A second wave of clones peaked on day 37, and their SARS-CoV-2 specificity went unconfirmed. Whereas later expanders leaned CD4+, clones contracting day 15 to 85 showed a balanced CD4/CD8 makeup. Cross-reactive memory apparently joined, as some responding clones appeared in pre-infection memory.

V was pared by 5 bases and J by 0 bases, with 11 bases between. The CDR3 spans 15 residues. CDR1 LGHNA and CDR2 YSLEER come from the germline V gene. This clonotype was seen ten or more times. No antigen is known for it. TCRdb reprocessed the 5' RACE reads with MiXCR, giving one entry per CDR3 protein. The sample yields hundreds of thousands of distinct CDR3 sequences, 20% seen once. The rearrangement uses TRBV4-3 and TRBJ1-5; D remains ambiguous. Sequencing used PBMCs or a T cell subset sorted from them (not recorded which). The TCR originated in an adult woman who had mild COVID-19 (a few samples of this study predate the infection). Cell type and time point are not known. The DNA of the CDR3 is TGCGCCAGCAGCTACCAGCGAACTAGCAATCAGCCCCAGCATTTT. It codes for CASSYQRTSNQPQHF.